The present entry profiles one T cell receptor (beta chain) with its context. Its antigen is unidentified. The junction does not match germline at one end; this may be a read error. The donors (healthy individuals) were bone marrow donors. With 60 Vbeta and 13 Jbeta primers, the PCR was carried out. TCRdb's table, derived via immunoSEQ multiplex PCR, lists solely in-frame clones and lacks some. The sample records 150,000 to 200,000 clones, about 80% being singletons. The CDR3 is made up of 17 amino acids. Germline V gives CDR1 SSHAT, CDR2 FNYEAQ (reference sequence). The sample belongs to a study of cytomegalovirus exposure and HLA in healthy donors. Overall study findings and caveats: The authors confirmed in vitro that a few CMV-associated chains were specific for CMV antigens. Near-uniform donor sequencing depth was presumed by presence/absence analyses.

Material for sequencing was PBMCs. This receptor was identified in a woman between 40 and 55 years old in good health and CMV-seronegative. The V gene is TRBV7-7, the J gene TRBJ2-7; D is perhaps TRBD2 (6 bases). As DNA, the CDR3 is TGTGCTAGCAGCCCGCGGCCCTTAAAACGGGAGTCCCACGAGCAGTACTTC. This codes for CASSPRPLKRESHEQYF.